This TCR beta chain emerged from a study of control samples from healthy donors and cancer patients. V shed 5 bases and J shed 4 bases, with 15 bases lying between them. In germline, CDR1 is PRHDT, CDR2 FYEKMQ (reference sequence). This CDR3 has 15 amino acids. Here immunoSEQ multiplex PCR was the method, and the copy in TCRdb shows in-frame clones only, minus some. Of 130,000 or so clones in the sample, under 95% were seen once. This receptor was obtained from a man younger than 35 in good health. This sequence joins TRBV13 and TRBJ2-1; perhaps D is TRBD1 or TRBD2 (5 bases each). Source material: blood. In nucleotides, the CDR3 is TGTGCCAGCAGCCAGACAGCGGTTGTTTACAATGAGCAGTTCTTC. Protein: CASSQTAVVYNEQFF.